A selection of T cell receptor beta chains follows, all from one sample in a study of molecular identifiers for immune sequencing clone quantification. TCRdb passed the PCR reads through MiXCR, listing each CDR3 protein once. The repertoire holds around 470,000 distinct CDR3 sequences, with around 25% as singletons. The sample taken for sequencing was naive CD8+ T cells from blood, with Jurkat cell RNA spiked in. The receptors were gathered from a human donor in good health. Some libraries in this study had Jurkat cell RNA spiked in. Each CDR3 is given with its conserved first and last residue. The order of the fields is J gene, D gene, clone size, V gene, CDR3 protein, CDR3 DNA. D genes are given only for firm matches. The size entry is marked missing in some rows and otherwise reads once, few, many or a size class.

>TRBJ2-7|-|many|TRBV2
CASRQGSSYEQYF
TGTGCCAGCAGACAGGGCAGCTCCTACGAGCAGTACTTC
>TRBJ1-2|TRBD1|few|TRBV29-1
CSVEGGTGFDYGYTF
TGCAGCGTTGAAGGGGGGACAGGGTTTGACTATGGCTACACCTTC
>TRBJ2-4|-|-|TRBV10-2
CASSETQQGTAKNIQYF
TGCGCCAGCAGTGAGACTCAACAGGGGACTGCCAAAAACATTCAGTACTTC
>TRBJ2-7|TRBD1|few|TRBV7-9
CASSLPGQGPYF
TGTGCCAGCAGCTTACCGGGACAGGGCCCGTACTTC
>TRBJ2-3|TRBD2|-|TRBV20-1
CSARDRVAGGVSTDTQYF
TGCAGTGCTAGAGATCGGGTAGCGGGAGGGGTGAGCACAGATACGCAGTATTTT
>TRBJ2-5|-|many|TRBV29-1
CSVEGGNSRATQYF
TGCAGCGTTGAAGGCGGAAACTCTAGAGCGACCCAGTACTTC
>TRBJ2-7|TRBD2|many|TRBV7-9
CASSPLAPTYEQYF
TGTGCCAGCAGCCCACTAGCGCCCACCTACGAGCAGTACTTC
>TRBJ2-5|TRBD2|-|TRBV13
CASSSGLAGNGGTQYF
TGTGCCAGCAGCTCAGGACTAGCGGGGAACGGTGGGACCCAGTACTTC
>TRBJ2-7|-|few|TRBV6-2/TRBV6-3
CASSRVLGGEQYF
TGTGCCAGCAGTCGTGTACTGGGAGGCGAGCAGTACTTC
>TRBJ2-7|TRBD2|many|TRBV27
CASSLGAGGPEQYF
TGTGCCAGCAGTTTAGGCGCGGGAGGCCCCGAGCAGTACTTC
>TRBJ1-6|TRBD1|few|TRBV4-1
CASSQVYGTGNSPLHF
TGCGCCAGCAGCCAAGTTTACGGGACAGGTAATTCACCCCTCCACTTT
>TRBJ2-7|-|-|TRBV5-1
CASSWTADYEQYF
TGCGCCAGCAGCTGGACAGCCGACTACGAGCAGTACTTC
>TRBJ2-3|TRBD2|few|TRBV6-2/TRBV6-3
CASSLGLAGWGTDTQYF
TGTGCCAGCAGCCTCGGACTAGCGGGGTGGGGCACAGATACGCAGTATTTT
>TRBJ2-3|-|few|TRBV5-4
CASSTSRTTTDTQYF
TGTGCCAGCAGCACCTCCCGGACCACAACAGATACGCAGTATTTT
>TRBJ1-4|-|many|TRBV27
CASTPEGGAGATNEKLFF
TGTGCCAGCACCCCAGAAGGGGGGGCTGGAGCAACTAATGAAAAACTGTTTTTT
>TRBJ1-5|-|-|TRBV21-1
CASSKPGCPGTGHSNQPQHF
TGTGCCAGCAGCAAACCGGGGTGTCCCGGGACAGGGCATAGCAATCAGCCCCAGCATTTT
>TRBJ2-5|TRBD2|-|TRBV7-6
CASSLGAGEYQETQYF
TGTGCCAGCAGCTTAGGTGCGGGGGAGTACCAAGAGACCCAGTACTTC
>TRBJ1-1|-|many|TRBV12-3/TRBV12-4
CAITGGGRNTEAFF
TGTGCCATAACCGGGGGAGGGAGAAACACTGAAGCTTTCTTT
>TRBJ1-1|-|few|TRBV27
CASSTPTGEAFF
TGTGCCAGCAGTACGCCGACAGGTGAAGCTTTCTTT
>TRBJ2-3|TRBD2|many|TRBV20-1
CSAFSSGGSDTQYF
TGCAGTGCTTTCTCTAGCGGGGGGTCAGATACGCAGTATTTT
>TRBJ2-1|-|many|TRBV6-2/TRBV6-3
CASSYVRNNEQFF
TGTGCCAGCAGTTATGTCAGGAACAATGAGCAGTTCTTC
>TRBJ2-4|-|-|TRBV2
CASSHGGGGGRAKNIQYF
TGTGCCAGCAGTCACGGCGGGGGCGGGGGACGAGCCAAAAACATTCAGTACTTC
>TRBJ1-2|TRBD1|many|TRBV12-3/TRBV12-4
CASKTTGERYGYTF
TGTGCCAGCAAAACTACAGGGGAGAGGTATGGCTACACCTTC
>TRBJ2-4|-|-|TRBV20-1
CSARDVLEAKNIQYF
TGCAGTGCTAGAGATGTCCTGGAAGCCAAAAACATTCAGTACTTC
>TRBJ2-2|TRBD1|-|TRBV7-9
CASSFPVDRGQAGELFF
TGTGCCAGCAGCTTCCCAGTCGACAGGGGGCAGGCCGGGGAGCTGTTTTTT
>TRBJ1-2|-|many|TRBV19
CASSPPIGINYTF
TGTGCCAGTAGTCCTCCCATCGGAATCAACTACACCTTC
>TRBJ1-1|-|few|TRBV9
CASSVTVNTEALF
TGTGCCAGCAGCGTAACAGTGAACACTGAGGCTCTCTTT
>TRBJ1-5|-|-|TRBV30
CAWSVRGTGTQPRHF
TGTGCCTGGAGTGTACGAGGAACGGGCACCCAGCCCCGGCATTTT
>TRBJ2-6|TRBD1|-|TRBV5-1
CASSLTGNGANVLTF
TGCGCCAGCAGCCTGACAGGGAATGGGGCCAACGTCCTGACTTTC
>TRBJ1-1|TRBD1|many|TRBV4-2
CASSQDSGGNTEAFF
TGTGCCAGCAGCCAAGATTCAGGGGGCAACACTGAAGCTTTCTTT
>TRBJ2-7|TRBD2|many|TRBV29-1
CSVSLGGWTSDPLGEEQYF
TGCAGCGTTTCTTTAGGTGGTTGGACTAGCGATCCCTTAGGTGAGGAGCAGTACTTC
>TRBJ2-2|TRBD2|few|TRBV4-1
CASSHGTSGNTGELFF
TGCGCCAGCAGCCACGGGACTAGCGGAAACACCGGGGAGCTGTTTTTT